This T cell receptor beta chain was retrieved from a study of graft-versus-host responses after intestinal transplantation. Whole-study context: Induction with anti-thymocyte globulin, then tacrolimus and steroids for around three years, was given to all recipients.

Study-level points and caveats: There were GvH clones found in recipient marrow, and some of them appeared first in ileum or blood.

The V segment lost 5 bases and the J segment 4 bases; nucleotides outside the gene matches: 9. This CDR3 has 16 amino acids. Germline CDR1 is SEHNR and CDR2 is FQNEAQ (reference sequence). Method: immunoSEQ multiplex PCR; TCRdb's copy keeps in-frame clones and lacks some. The table includes 90,000 to 95,000 clones, roughly nine tenths detected once. With regard to this clone: Its antigen is unknown.

The starting material was unstimulated CD8+ T cells sorted from spleen or lymph node cells, obtained before intestinal transplant. J is TRBJ2-1 and V is TRBV7-9; 9 bases are shared with TRBD2. This clonotype was obtained from a human donor who received an intestinal transplant. CDR3 sequence (DNA): TGTGCCAGCAGCCACCCGACTAGCGGAGGATACAATGAGCAGTTCTTC. Translated: CASSHPTSGGYNEQFF.